The clone carrying this TCR beta chain was recorded many times. Its antigen is as yet unknown. The sample originates from a study of read filtering for tumor transcriptome and immune sequencing. The library was built from 400 to 500 ng RNA with molecular barcoded adaptors for alpha/delta and beta/gamma chains. TCRdb reprocessed the reads via MiXCR and lists one record per CDR3 protein. This table has more than 70,000 distinct CDR3 sequences, around a fifth appearing once. Study-wide findings and caveats: Sorted CD138-negative bone marrow cells were not purified T cells.

With 7 bases clipped from V and 3 bases from J, the junction kept 9 bases outside the gene matches. This CDR3 has 14 residues. CDR1 SGHVS and CDR2 FNYEAQ come from the germline V gene. V and J are TRBV7-6 and TRBJ2-7; the match to TRBD1 covers 7 bases. Material for sequencing was a population of CD138-negative cells sorted from bone marrow. The TCR was taken from a donor over 35 with multiple myeloma. CDR3 loop: CASNLGQDIYEQYF. In DNA form, the CDR3 reads TGTGCCAGCAATTTAGGACAGGATATCTACGAGCAGTACTTC. Full variable domain (remainder filled in from reference TRBV7-6 and TRBJ2-7): GAGVSQSPRYKVTKRGQDVALRCDPISGHVSLYWYRQALGQGPEFLTYFNYEAQQDKSGLPNDRFSAERPEGSISTLTIQRTEQRDSAMYRCASNLGQDIYEQYFGPGTRLTVT.